The table lists the clone carrying this T cell receptor beta chain with a few counts. As yet, its antigen is unknown. CDR1 is SGHDN and CDR2 is FVKESK in the germline V gene. V was cut by 8 bases and J by 6 bases, with 20 bases left in between. This CDR3 is built from 14 residues. This sample is drawn from a study of beta chain features in type 1 diabetes. In the study overall: The examined sorted cells totaled about 98 million across samples.

The isolated RNA, all of it, was reverse transcribed, so expressed TCRB transcripts were what got sequenced. Sequencing used immunoSEQ multiplex PCR; TCRdb keeps in-frame clones, though not all of them. The sample includes 100,000 to 150,000 clones, roughly 17% seen only once; the top ten take roughly 2.5%. Findings and limits, study-wide: Type 1 diabetes patients had TCRB CDR3s that were shorter (moderately but significantly so) in all four CD4+ subsets. Among patients, naive, central memory and Treg TCRB repertoires appeared more similar than among healthy donors.

This sequence was found in a man aged 18 to 30 with type 1 diabetes. J is TRBJ2-7 and V is TRBV14; D is ambiguous. Material: central memory CD4+ T cells from blood. CDR3 bases: TGTGCCAGCGCCCCTCTGGGGTTCCCCCTCGAGCAGTACTTC. Its protein is CASAPLGFPLEQYF.